The 15 T cell receptor beta chains reported below all come from one sample, sequenced in a study of T cells in Graves' hyperthyroidism and ophthalmopathy. It was RNA transcripts that yielded the amplified TCR beta CDR3 regions. HTBI primers were the set used in a first-round RT-PCR of the TCR CDR3. MiXCR, applied by TCRdb to the multiplex PCR reads, yields one record per CDR3 protein. The sample has 350,000 to 400,000 distinct CDR3 sequences, under 15% seen once. The sequenced sample was blood. Receptors originate from a woman aged 25 to 45 with Graves' hyperthyroidism.

The chain links TRBV7-9 to TRBJ2-1, with TRBD2 identical over 9 bases. The CDR3 covers 18 residues. The ends lost 3 bases at V and 1 base at J; junction bases unmatched: 10. Germline CDR1 and CDR2: SEHNR and FQNEAQ (reference sequence). The CDR3 sequence: CASSLVTSGNPSYNEQFF. The DNA of the CDR3 is TGTGCCAGCAGCTTGGTGACTAGCGGTAACCCGTCCTACAATGAGCAGTTCTTC.

This clonotype showed up many times. CDR3 loop: CASSLGVYRTLNTEAFF. Here the CDR3 DNA reads TGTGCCAGCAGCTTGGGGGTTTACAGGACCCTGAACACTGAAGCTTTCTTT. The chain recombines TRBV5-5 with TRBJ1-1; the D gene is possibly TRBD1 (5 bases). The CDR3 totals 17 residues. From germline, CDR1 is SGHKS and CDR2 YYEKEE (reference sequence). Trimming left V 0 bases short and J 0 bases short, with 15 bases between.

The chain combines TRBV28 with TRBJ2-1; D not certain. V lost 7 bases to trimming and J lost 8 bases, with 12 bases between them. This CDR3 has 12 residues. Germline V gives CDR1 MDHEN, CDR2 SYDVKM. CDR3: CASTLSPDEQFF. The CDR3 bases are TGTGCCAGCACCCTTAGTCCCGATGAGCAGTTCTTC.

A word on this clonotype: An end of the junction differs from the germline gene, which may be a read error. The rearrangement links TRBV5-1 to TRBJ2-6, with a tentative D call TRBD1 (5 bases). Germline CDR1 and CDR2: SGHRS and YFSETQ. The CDR3 has 14 residues. The CDR3 loop is CASSDSSGANVLTF. The CDR3 region has the DNA TGTGCCAGCAGTGACAGCTCTGGGGCCAACGTCCTGACTTTC.

This clonotype has a count of ten or more. The chain combines TRBV28 with TRBJ2-1; D remains unclear. V dropped 3 bases and J dropped 4 bases, with 13 bases sitting between them. This CDR3 is 15 amino acids long. Germline lookup yields CDR1 MDHEN and CDR2 SYDVKM. CDR3 loop: CASSFQTDLYNEQFF. The DNA of the CDR3 is TGTGCCAGCAGTTTTCAGACTGACCTTTACAATGAGCAGTTCTTC. The full variable domain, with the rest looked up from reference TRBV28 and TRBJ2-1, is DVKVTQSSRYLVKRTGEKVFLECVQDMDHENMFWYRQDPGLGLRLIYFSYDVKMKEKGDIPEGYSVSREKKERFSLILESASTNQTSMYLCASSFQTDLYNEQFFGPGTRLTVL.

This clonotype was detected ten times or more. V is TRBV2 and J is TRBJ2-1, with unresolved D. With 7 bases removed from V and 2 bases from J, the gap between germline ends came to 0 bases. Germline loops: CDR1 SNHLY, CDR2 FYNNEI. There are 10 residues in the CDR3. CDR3 loop: CASTYNEQFF. The CDR3 region has the DNA TGTGCCAGCACCTACAATGAGCAGTTCTTC. Variable domain in full (rest from reference TRBV2 and TRBJ2-1): EPEVTQTPSHQVTQMGQEVILRCVPISNHLYFYWYRQILGQKVEFLVSFYNNEISEKSEIFDDQFSVERPDGSNFTLKIRSTKLEDSAMYFCASTYNEQFFGPGTRLTVL.

The sample holds many counts of this clonotype. This chain uses TRBV6-1 with TRBJ1-4, with D possibly being TRBD1 (5 bases). CDR1 and CDR2 from the germline V gene are MNHNS and SASEGT. With 11 bases removed from V and 5 bases from J, the gap between germline ends came to 24 bases. The CDR3 spans 16 residues. CDR3 region: CAATRAAPGANEKLFF. The CDR3 bases are TGTGCCGCGACGCGGGCCGCCCCTGGGGCGAATGAAAAACTGTTTTTT.

This chain joins TRBV18 and TRBJ2-7; D is perhaps TRBD2 (6 bases). The V end lost 3 bases, the J end lost 4 bases, and 19 bases lay between the germline ends. The CDR3 sequence is 16 residues long. Germline V lookup: CDR1 KGHSH, CDR2 LQKENI. The CDR3: CASSPGAREYVYEQYF. The CDR3, as DNA: TGTGCCAGCTCACCTGGGGCCCGGGAGTATGTTTACGAGCAGTACTTC.

This chain connects TRBV7-2 to TRBJ2-1; tentatively, D is TRBD1 (6 bases). Trimming removed 5 bases from V and 10 bases from J, with 9 bases in between. The CDR3 has 11 residues. Germline V lookup: CDR1 SGHTA, CDR2 FQGNSA. The CDR3 region is CASSPDREQFF. DNA of the CDR3: TGTGCCAGCAGCCCAGACAGGGAGCAGTTCTTC. Supplemented by reference TRBV7-2 and TRBJ2-1, the full variable domain reads GAGVSQSPSNKVTEKGKDVELRCDPISGHTALYWYRQSLGQGLEFLIYFQGNSAPDKSGLPSDRFSAERTGGSVSTLTIQRTQQEDSAVYLCASSPDREQFFGPGTRLTVL.

This chain uses TRBV4-1 with TRBJ2-3; 10 bases map to TRBD2. Trimming cost V 1 base and J 2 bases; bases outside gene matches: 3. Germline V lookup: CDR1 MGHRA, CDR2 YSYEKL. This CDR3 is built from 16 residues. CDR3: CASSQVGLAPTDTQYF. For the CDR3, the DNA is TGCGCCAGCAGCCAAGTGGGACTAGCGCCCACAGATACGCAGTATTTT.

The chain couples TRBV7-9 to TRBJ2-3; TRBD2 agrees at 11 bases. Germline CDR1 reads SEHNR; CDR2 reads FQNEAQ (reference sequence). Germline trimming cut 3 bases from V and 3 bases from J; bases unmatched to any gene: 5. The CDR3 is 16 residues long. The CDR3 region is CASSFQLAGVTDTQYF. The DNA for the CDR3 is TGTGCCAGCAGCTTCCAACTAGCGGGAGTTACAGATACGCAGTATTTT.

This clonotype was observed many times. The chain joins TRBV6-1 to TRBJ1-6, with D maybe TRBD1 (6 bases). CDR1 is MNHNS and CDR2 is SASEGT in the germline V gene. The CDR3 totals 14 residues. The germline V and J ends were trimmed by 1 base and 8 bases, with 9 bases remaining between them. The CDR3 is CASSEVGGHSPLHF. The DNA of the CDR3 is TGTGCCAGCAGTGAAGTTGGGGGGCATTCACCCCTCCACTTT.

Ten or more counts support this clonotype. This sequence joins TRBV11-2 and TRBJ2-7; a weak D match, TRBD1 (7 bases). The V and J ends lost 5 bases and 3 bases respectively, with 17 bases between them. The CDR3 contains 15 residues. Germline values: CDR1 SGHAT, CDR2 FQNNGV. The CDR3 DNA reads as TGTGCCAGCAGCACCCAGGGGGGTTTAAGCTACGAGCAGTACTTC. Translating it yields CASSTQGGLSYEQYF.

The rearrangement uses TRBV24-1 and TRBJ2-3; weak D call: TRBD1 (5 bases). The CDR3 covers 12 residues. V shed 9 bases and J shed 1 base, with 7 bases lying between them. Per germline, CDR1 KGHDR and CDR2 SFDVKD. This CDR3 is CATGRGTDTQYF. CDR3 coding DNA: TGTGCCACCGGCAGGGGCACAGATACGCAGTATTTT.

This clonotype came up a few times. This chain uses TRBV7-8 with TRBJ1-5; 10 bases are a match to TRBD1. The CDR3 spans 17 residues. The germline gives CDR1 SGHVS, CDR2 FQNEAQ. V shed 2 bases and J 1 base; nucleotides not matched to a gene: 5. The CDR3 here is CASSLRGDRGSNQPQHF. The DNA for the CDR3 is TGTGCCAGCAGCTTAAGGGGGGACAGGGGAAGCAATCAGCCCCAGCATTTT.